These 9 T cell receptor beta chains originate from one sample sequenced in a study of cytomegalovirus exposure and HLA in healthy donors. Primers for the PCR totalled 60 Vbeta and 13 Jbeta. Generated by immunoSEQ multiplex PCR, the TCRdb table keeps only in-frame clones and is missing some. Among over 85,000 clones listed, approximately 82% were seen once. Sequences were obtained from PBMCs. The source of these receptors is a man aged 35 to 55 in good health and CMV-seronegative.

This chain connects TRBV9 to TRBJ1-5; D is perhaps TRBD1 (5 bases). CDR3 length: 15 residues. Germline V CDR1 and CDR2: SGDLS, YYNGEE. Trimming took off 0 bases at V and 4 bases at J, with 11 bases between the two ends. The CDR3 region is CASSVAVGENQPQHF. The DNA of the CDR3 is TGTGCCAGCAGCGTAGCTGTAGGGGAAAATCAGCCCCAGCATTTT.

V is TRBV5-1 and J is TRBJ2-7, with unresolved D. CDR3 length equals 19 residues. Germline values: CDR1 SGHRS, CDR2 YFSETQ. The germline V and J ends were trimmed by 0 bases and 0 bases, with 22 bases remaining between them. The CDR3, as DNA: TGCGCCAGCAGCTTGGAAGTTCATGTACTCCCGTCGGGCTCCTACGAGCAGTACTTC. It is translated as CASSLEVHVLPSGSYEQYF.

V and J are TRBV4-3 and TRBJ2-5, with 11 positions matching TRBD2. V lost 3 bases, J lost 4 bases, and 13 bases stayed unmatched. The CDR3 covers 18 residues. The V gene's germline CDR1 is LGHNA and CDR2 YSLEER. CDR3 DNA sequence: TGCGCCAGCAGCCATCCACTAGCGGGGGAGACAGGAGGAGAGACCCAGTACTTC. Encoded protein: CASSHPLAGETGGETQYF.

This chain's CDR3 is CASSFTRAPSSYNSPLHF. The CDR3 bases are TGTGCCAGCAGTTTCACCCGCGCACCTAGCTCCTATAATTCACCCCTCCACTTT. The chain couples TRBV27 to TRBJ1-6; D is undetermined. V gave up 3 bases and J gave up 0 bases, with 15 bases separating them. The germline V gene has CDR1 MNHEY and CDR2 SMNVEV (reference sequence). The CDR3 sequence is 18 residues long.

A few counts support this clone. CDR3 nucleotide sequence: TGCAGCGTTGTCGTCGACACGATGAACACTGAAGCTTTCTTT. Its translation: CSVVVDTMNTEAFF. The V and J genes are TRBV29-1 and TRBJ1-1; unclear D gene. Germline CDR1 reads SQVTM; CDR2 reads ANQGSEA. V lost 4 bases and J lost 0, with 12 bases in between. There are 14 residues in the CDR3.

The gene calls are TRBV6-1 and TRBJ2-1; D is unresolved. The CDR3 covers 13 residues. Germline values: CDR1 MNHNS, CDR2 SASEGT. Trimming cost V 1 base and J 7 bases, with 8 bases left between them. The CDR3 region is CASSEVITNEQFF. The CDR3 region has the DNA TGTGCCAGCAGTGAAGTTATTACTAATGAGCAGTTCTTC.

The chain has TRBV9 and TRBJ2-2; D perhaps matches TRBD2 (6 bases). Germline V gene data show CDR1 as SGDLS and CDR2 as YYNGEE. V was cut by 3 bases and J by 5 bases, with 17 bases left in between. The CDR3 totals 16 residues. As DNA, the CDR3 is TGTGCCAGCAGCGCCCCAGCGGGCTCGGTGACCGGGGAGCTGTTTTTT. It translates to CASSAPAGSVTGELFF.

The V gene is TRBV7-8, the J gene TRBJ2-7; 10 nucleotides match TRBD1. V trimming: 4 bases; J trimming: 6 bases; junction bases outside the gene matches: 15. The CDR3 is 17 amino acids. Per germline, CDR1 SGHVS and CDR2 FQNEAQ. The CDR3 sequence: CASSSHPRTDRGLEQYF. CDR3 nucleotide sequence: TGTGCCAGCAGCTCCCACCCCCGAACAGACAGGGGGCTCGAGCAGTACTTC.

This chain uses TRBV2 with TRBJ1-5; 10 bases map to TRBD1. Germline CDR1 reads SNHLY; CDR2 reads FYNNEI. The V gene end was trimmed by 5 bases and the J gene end by 7 bases; junction bases not matched to a gene: 11. The CDR3 has 16 amino acids. Written as DNA, the CDR3 is TGTGCCAGCAGTAGGCTGGGACAGGGGATTGGCCAGCCCCAGCATTTT. Its translation: CASSRLGQGIGQPQHF.